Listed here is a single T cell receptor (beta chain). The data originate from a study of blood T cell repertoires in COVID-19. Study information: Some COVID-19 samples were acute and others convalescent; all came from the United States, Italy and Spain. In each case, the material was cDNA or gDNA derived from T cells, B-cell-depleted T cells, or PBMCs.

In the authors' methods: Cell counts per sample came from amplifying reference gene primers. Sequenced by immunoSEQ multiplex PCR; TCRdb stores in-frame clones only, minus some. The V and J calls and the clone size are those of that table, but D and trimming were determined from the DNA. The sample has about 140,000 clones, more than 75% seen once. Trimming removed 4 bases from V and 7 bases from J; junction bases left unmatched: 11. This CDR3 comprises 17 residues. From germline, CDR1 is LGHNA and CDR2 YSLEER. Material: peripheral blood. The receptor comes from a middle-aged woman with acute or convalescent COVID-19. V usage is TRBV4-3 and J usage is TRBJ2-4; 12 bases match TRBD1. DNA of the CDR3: TGCGCCAGCAGCCGCAACCGGGACAGGGGGCCTACCAACATTCAGTACTTC. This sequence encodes CASSRNRDRGPTNIQYF.